The source of this T cell receptor (beta chain) is a study of shared clonotypes between healthy human individuals. Study processing details: ImmunoSEQ gave junction-only sequences without quality scores, so filtering differed. Produced via immunoSEQ multiplex PCR; TCRdb's table is partial and in-frame only. The DNA was the basis for D and trimming; V, J and clone size are from that table. The table lists fewer than 600,000 clones, around 78% of them singletons. V was clipped by 7 bases and J by 7 bases, with 17 bases between them. The CDR3 is 15 residues long. Germline V CDR1 and CDR2: SNHLY, FYNNEI. Nashville, Tennessee was home to all donors, each a Caucasian adult.

The sample comprised PBMCs. The origin of this receptor is a woman in her forties in good health. Some clones in this sample may be carry-over from other donors' samples. This chain connects TRBV2 to TRBJ1-6; a weak D match, TRBD1 (5 bases). The CDR3 nucleotides are TGTGCCAGCAAACAAGAACCGGGGGGGAATTCACCCCTCCACTTT. Translation gives CASKQEPGGNSPLHF.